The rows below give T cell receptor beta chains drawn from one sample of a study of cytomegalovirus exposure and HLA in healthy donors. TCRdb's table, derived via immunoSEQ multiplex PCR, lists solely in-frame clones and lacks some. The sample lists some 200,000 clones; roughly 80% were seen once. Specimen: PBMCs. The receptors were sampled from a woman aged 18 to 35 in good health and CMV-seronegative. Each CDR3 is given with its conserved first and last residue. D genes are given only for firm matches. The size entry is marked missing in some rows and otherwise reads once, few, many or a size class.

d_call: -
clone_size: -
cdr3_length: 13
v_call: TRBV19
j_call: TRBJ2-3
cdr3_nt: TGTGCCAGTAGTTATATAGGGGCAGATACGCAGTATTTT
cdr3_aa: CASSYIGADTQYF

d_call: -
clone_size: -
cdr3_length: 13
v_call: TRBV9
j_call: TRBJ1-1
cdr3_nt: TGTGCCAGCAGACAGGGTGTGAACACTGAAGCTTTCTTT
cdr3_aa: CASRQGVNTEAFF

d_call: -
clone_size: -
cdr3_length: 13
v_call: TRBV27
j_call: TRBJ1-2
cdr3_nt: TGTGCCAGCAGTTCACCGGGAGATAGTGGCTACACCTTC
cdr3_aa: CASSSPGDSGYTF

d_call: -
clone_size: -
cdr3_length: 14
v_call: TRBV7-2
j_call: TRBJ1-4
cdr3_nt: TGTGCCAGCAGATTATCGACGGGGAATGAAAAACTGTTTTTT
cdr3_aa: CASRLSTGNEKLFF

d_call: -
clone_size: -
cdr3_length: 14
v_call: TRBV27
j_call: TRBJ2-7
cdr3_nt: TGTGCCAGCAGTTTATCAGCTTCCGCCTACGAGCAGTACTTC
cdr3_aa: CASSLSASAYEQYF

d_call: -
clone_size: -
cdr3_length: 19
v_call: TRBV19
j_call: TRBJ1-2
cdr3_nt: TGTGCCAGTAGGATTGGGACTGCGCTCGAAGGGACCTCTCACTATGGCTACACCTTC
cdr3_aa: CASRIGTALEGTSHYGYTF

d_call: -
clone_size: -
cdr3_length: 14
v_call: TRBV14
j_call: TRBJ1-2
cdr3_nt: TGTGCCAGCAGCCAAACCGGGACACTCTATGGCTACACCTTC
cdr3_aa: CASSQTGTLYGYTF

d_call: -
clone_size: -
cdr3_length: 15
v_call: TRBV27
j_call: TRBJ2-3
cdr3_nt: TGTGCCAGCAGTACTACCCAGTTCAGCACAGATACGCAGTATTTT
cdr3_aa: CASSTTQFSTDTQYF

d_call: -
clone_size: -
cdr3_length: 12
v_call: TRBV27
j_call: TRBJ2-7
cdr3_nt: TGTGCCATCAGGGGGGGCTCCTACGAGCAGTACTTC
cdr3_aa: CAIRGGSYEQYF

d_call: -
clone_size: -
cdr3_length: 15
v_call: TRBV2
j_call: TRBJ1-1
cdr3_nt: TGTGCCAGCAGTGTGAGCATGAACTTGAACACTGAAGCTTTCTTT
cdr3_aa: CASSVSMNLNTEAFF

d_call: TRBD2
clone_size: -
cdr3_length: 14
v_call: TRBV27
j_call: TRBJ2-5
cdr3_nt: TGTGCCAGCAGTTCAGGACTAGTCCAAGAGACCCAGTACTTC
cdr3_aa: CASSSGLVQETQYF

d_call: -
clone_size: once
cdr3_length: 13
v_call: TRBV7-6
j_call: TRBJ2-7
cdr3_nt: TGTGCCAGCAGCTCTTGGGCGGGCTACGAGCAGTACTTC
cdr3_aa: CASSSWAGYEQYF

d_call: TRBD2
clone_size: few
cdr3_length: 15
v_call: TRBV9
j_call: TRBJ2-1
cdr3_nt: TGTGCCAGCAGCGGCGGACTAGAGGAGTCCAATGAGCAGTTCTTC
cdr3_aa: CASSGGLEESNEQFF

d_call: -
clone_size: -
cdr3_length: 13
v_call: TRBV6-5
j_call: TRBJ2-7
cdr3_nt: TGTGCCAGCAGTTACAGTAGGGGCCACGAGCAGTACTTC
cdr3_aa: CASSYSRGHEQYF

d_call: -
clone_size: few
cdr3_length: 15
v_call: TRBV5-8
j_call: TRBJ2-7
cdr3_nt: TGTGCCAGCAGCTTGGGGCGCAGGGGACCCTACGAGCAGTACTTC
cdr3_aa: CASSLGRRGPYEQYF

d_call: TRBD1
clone_size: -
cdr3_length: 17
v_call: TRBV7-6
j_call: TRBJ1-1
cdr3_nt: TGTGCCAGCAGCTTAGCTTCCCAGGGGGCGCGTGGCACTGAAGCTTTCTTT
cdr3_aa: CASSLASQGARGTEAFF

d_call: -
clone_size: -
cdr3_length: 13
v_call: TRBV18
j_call: TRBJ2-1
cdr3_nt: TGTGCCAGCTCAAACGGGATATTGAATGAGCAGTTCTTC
cdr3_aa: CASSNGILNEQFF

d_call: -
clone_size: -
cdr3_length: 16
v_call: TRBV6-1
j_call: TRBJ2-1
cdr3_nt: TGTGCCAGCAGTGAAGCAGCAGGCAAGGTGTGGAATGAGCAGTTCTTC
cdr3_aa: CASSEAAGKVWNEQFF

d_call: TRBD1
clone_size: -
cdr3_length: 14
v_call: TRBV2
j_call: TRBJ1-5
cdr3_nt: TGTGCCAGCACGAAGGATAGGGGGCATCAGCCCCAGCATTTT
cdr3_aa: CASTKDRGHQPQHF

d_call: -
clone_size: -
cdr3_length: 14
v_call: TRBV28
j_call: TRBJ1-5
cdr3_nt: TGTGCCAGCAGTTTAGAACAGGAAAATCAGCCCCAGCATTTT
cdr3_aa: CASSLEQENQPQHF

d_call: TRBD2
clone_size: -
cdr3_length: 15
v_call: TRBV7-3
j_call: TRBJ2-2
cdr3_nt: TGTGCCAGTAGACATAGCGGGGCGAACACCGGGGAGCTGTTTTTT
cdr3_aa: CASRHSGANTGELFF

d_call: TRBD2
clone_size: -
cdr3_length: 16
v_call: TRBV5-1
j_call: TRBJ2-3
cdr3_nt: TGCGCCAGCAGCGCCGAACTAGCGGGGGGCACAGATACGCAGTATTTT
cdr3_aa: CASSAELAGGTDTQYF

d_call: -
clone_size: -
cdr3_length: 16
v_call: TRBV21-1
j_call: TRBJ2-7
cdr3_nt: TGTGCCAGCAGCACCGCATCCGGCAGGCCAACCTACGAGCAGTACTTC
cdr3_aa: CASSTASGRPTYEQYF

d_call: TRBD2
clone_size: -
cdr3_length: 16
v_call: TRBV4-2
j_call: TRBJ2-7
cdr3_nt: TGTGCCAGCAGCCGGGGGGAAGGGACTAGCGACTACGAGCAGTACTTC
cdr3_aa: CASSRGEGTSDYEQYF

d_call: -
clone_size: -
cdr3_length: 14
v_call: TRBV5-1
j_call: TRBJ2-1
cdr3_nt: TGCGCCAGCAGCCCGGGACAAGACCACAATGAGCAGTTCTTC
cdr3_aa: CASSPGQDHNEQFF

d_call: -
clone_size: -
cdr3_length: 18
v_call: TRBV5-1
j_call: TRBJ1-4
cdr3_nt: TGCGCTAGCAGACGGGACATCAAGAATCTTGCAACTAATGAAAAACTGTTTTTT
cdr3_aa: CASRRDIKNLATNEKLFF

d_call: TRBD1
clone_size: -
cdr3_length: 12
v_call: TRBV29-1
j_call: TRBJ1-1
cdr3_nt: TGCAGCGTATGGACAGGGGTGACTGAAGCTTTCTTT
cdr3_aa: CSVWTGVTEAFF

d_call: -
clone_size: -
cdr3_length: 13
v_call: TRBV18
j_call: TRBJ2-5
cdr3_nt: TGTGCCAGCTCACCAGGAGGGAAGGAGACCCAGTACTTC
cdr3_aa: CASSPGGKETQYF

d_call: -
clone_size: -
cdr3_length: 14
v_call: TRBV10-1
j_call: TRBJ2-2
cdr3_nt: TGCGCCAGCAGTGAGTCTTCGCGCACCGGGGAGCTGTTTTTT
cdr3_aa: CASSESSRTGELFF

d_call: -
clone_size: -
cdr3_length: 14
v_call: TRBV4-1
j_call: TRBJ2-3
cdr3_nt: TGCGCCAGCAGGGCAGGGCTAGTCACAGATACGCAGTATTTT
cdr3_aa: CASRAGLVTDTQYF

d_call: -
clone_size: few
cdr3_length: 13
v_call: TRBV6-1
j_call: TRBJ1-4
cdr3_nt: TGTGCCAGCAGTGGCGGGACGATGGAAAAACTGTTTTTT
cdr3_aa: CASSGGTMEKLFF

d_call: TRBD1
clone_size: few
cdr3_length: 15
v_call: TRBV7-8
j_call: TRBJ1-4
cdr3_nt: TGTGCCAGCAGCCGGGGAGGGACAGGGATTGAAAAACTGTTTTTT
cdr3_aa: CASSRGGTGIEKLFF

d_call: -
clone_size: -
cdr3_length: 15
v_call: TRBV15
j_call: TRBJ1-2
cdr3_nt: TGTGCCACCAGCAGAGGGGAAAGGGGCCGCGGAAGCTACACCTTC
cdr3_aa: CATSRGERGRGSYTF

d_call: -
clone_size: -
cdr3_length: 14
v_call: TRBV5-5
j_call: TRBJ2-7
cdr3_nt: TGTGCCAGCACCCTCCAGGGGTTTTCCTACGAGCAGTACTTC
cdr3_aa: CASTLQGFSYEQYF

d_call: -
clone_size: -
cdr3_length: 14
v_call: TRBV6-1
j_call: TRBJ1-5
cdr3_nt: TGTGCCAGCAGTGAAACCCCACTGAAACAGCCCCAGCATTTT
cdr3_aa: CASSETPLKQPQHF

d_call: TRBD1
clone_size: -
cdr3_length: 15
v_call: TRBV14
j_call: TRBJ2-3
cdr3_nt: TGTGCCAGCAGCCCCCGGGACAGGCGGACAGATACGCAGTATTTT
cdr3_aa: CASSPRDRRTDTQYF

d_call: -
clone_size: -
cdr3_length: 14
v_call: TRBV2
j_call: TRBJ2-7
cdr3_nt: TGTGCCAGCACCCCCCAAGCACGGTTCGGCGAGCAGTACTTC
cdr3_aa: CASTPQARFGEQYF

d_call: TRBD2
clone_size: -
cdr3_length: 13
v_call: TRBV2
j_call: TRBJ2-1
cdr3_nt: TGTGCCAGCAAGGCGGGAGGACTAGGGGAGCAGTTCTTC
cdr3_aa: CASKAGGLGEQFF

d_call: TRBD1
clone_size: -
cdr3_length: 11
v_call: TRBV2
j_call: TRBJ2-1
cdr3_nt: TGTGCTGACGGGACAGGGAGGGAGCAGTTCTTC
cdr3_aa: CADGTGREQFF

d_call: -
clone_size: -
cdr3_length: 15
v_call: TRBV10-1
j_call: TRBJ2-3
cdr3_nt: TGCGCCAGCAGTGAAGCGTCCCAAGGCACAGATACGCAGTATTTT
cdr3_aa: CASSEASQGTDTQYF

d_call: -
clone_size: -
cdr3_length: 16
v_call: TRBV19
j_call: TRBJ1-1
cdr3_nt: TGTGCCAGTAGTCTAGGGGCGGGGGGGTGGATCACTGAAGCTTTCTTT
cdr3_aa: CASSLGAGGWITEAFF

d_call: TRBD2
clone_size: -
cdr3_length: 19
v_call: TRBV7-6
j_call: TRBJ2-1
cdr3_nt: TGTGCCAGCAGCCTCGTGACTAGCGAGATCCCCCTGATACACAATGAGCAGTTCTTC
cdr3_aa: CASSLVTSEIPLIHNEQFF

d_call: -
clone_size: -
cdr3_length: 15
v_call: TRBV19
j_call: TRBJ2-7
cdr3_nt: TGTGCCAGTAGTATAAGTGGCGGGCACACCTACGAGCAGTACTTC
cdr3_aa: CASSISGGHTYEQYF

d_call: TRBD1
clone_size: -
cdr3_length: 14
v_call: TRBV29-1
j_call: TRBJ1-1
cdr3_nt: TGCAGCGTTGATCCCCGACAGGGGAACACTGAAGCTTTCTTT
cdr3_aa: CSVDPRQGNTEAFF

d_call: TRBD1
clone_size: -
cdr3_length: 14
v_call: TRBV9
j_call: TRBJ2-2
cdr3_nt: TGTGCCAGCACGGGGACAGGGAACACCGGGGAGCTGTTTTTT
cdr3_aa: CASTGTGNTGELFF

d_call: -
clone_size: once
cdr3_length: 12
v_call: TRBV5-5
j_call: TRBJ2-7
cdr3_nt: TGTGCCAGCAGCTTGGGAGGGAGCGAGCAGTACTTC
cdr3_aa: CASSLGGSEQYF

d_call: TRBD1
clone_size: -
cdr3_length: 14
v_call: TRBV19
j_call: TRBJ2-5
cdr3_nt: TGTGCCAGTAGTACTGGACAGGGGTGGGAGACCCAGTACTTC
cdr3_aa: CASSTGQGWETQYF

d_call: TRBD2
clone_size: -
cdr3_length: 16
v_call: TRBV5-4
j_call: TRBJ2-7
cdr3_nt: TGTGCCAGCAGCATGGCCGGGACTAGCGGAATTTACGAGCAGTACTTC
cdr3_aa: CASSMAGTSGIYEQYF